This T cell receptor (beta chain) is from a study of shared clonotypes between healthy human individuals. About the study: Each donor had three CD4 naive, three CD4 memory, two CD8 naive and one CD8 memory plate. Findings and limits, study-wide: Roughly 4.6% of naive CD4 clonotypes were common to several donors. Inspection by rarefaction showed sorted-subset sequencing to be incomplete despite large depth.

Note on this clone: Its antigen remains unidentified.

Naive CD8 cells, CD45RO-negative and positively selected for CCR7, excluded terminally differentiated effector memory CD45RA+ cells. Running of the assay took place at deep level. The table came from immunoSEQ multiplex PCR; TCRdb's copy has only in-frame clones and leaves some out. This sample has millions of clones, with over 85% found just once. The CDR3 is made up of 11 amino acids. Trimming left V 2 bases short and J 7 bases short, with 5 bases between. Germline V gene lookup returns CDR1 SNHLY and CDR2 FYNNEI. This chain links TRBV2 with TRBJ1-1; D remains unclear. The receptor was isolated from a man between 18 and 29 years old in good health. Sequencing was performed on naive CD8+ T cells sorted from blood. This CDR3 reads CASSEILEAFF. CDR3 in DNA: TGTGCCAGCAGTGAAATCCTTGAAGCTTTCTTT.